This T cell receptor beta chain was sequenced in a study of T cell repertoires in cytomegalovirus infection. Study information: Selected CMV epitopes included recently identified HLA-C-restricted ones as well as well-studied HLA-B-restricted ones. Matching HLA type, along with CMV infection, was indicated by public TCR beta signatures.

TCRdb itself ran the reads through MiXCR, one entry per CDR3 protein. The sample yields about 110,000 distinct CDR3 sequences, 30% to 35% seen once. Study findings and constraints: Cumulative public TCR beta family frequency identified carriers of CMV plus the relevant HLA. Within the response measured ex vivo, HLA-C-restricted CMV-specific TCR beta clonotypes were dominant.

Germline V lookup: CDR1 ENHRY, CDR2 SYGVKD. V lost 4 bases, J lost 2 bases, and 12 bases stayed unmatched. There are 18 residues in the CDR3. In this sample, this clonotype turned up a few times. The target antigen is unknown. This TCR came from a human donor in good health (CMV status not recorded). Some clones in this sample may be carry-over from other donors' samples. The source material was CD8+ T cells from cultured PBMCs, sampled from culture after CMV antigen stimulation. The chain links TRBV10-3 to TRBJ2-1; TRBD1 agrees at 9 bases. DNA for the CDR3: TGTGCCATCAGTGCACAGGGGGCGCGCCTTTCGACCTACAATGAGCAGTTCTTC. Its translation: CAISAQGARLSTYNEQFF.